This T cell receptor beta chain was found in a study of molecular identifiers for immune sequencing clone quantification. Each CDR3 protein is one row after TCRdb ran MiXCR on the PCR reads. The top ten hold about 0.78% of the sample, which has about 500,000 distinct CDR3 sequences, about 22% seen once. This clonotype was seen only a few times. Its antigen is still unknown. CDR1 and CDR2 from the germline V gene are MNHEY and SMNVEV (reference sequence). The CDR3 has 14 amino acids. The V and J ends lost 5 bases and 2 bases respectively, with 13 bases between them. Broader study findings: Sizes of highly expanded clones could be underestimated through identical TCRs sharing a barcode.

This chain links TRBV27 with TRBJ2-7; unclear D gene. Material: naive CD8+ T cells from blood, with Jurkat cell RNA spiked in. Subset of the sample: FACS-sorted CD8+CD4-CCR7+CD45RA+ naive T cells. This TCR came from a human donor in good health. Some libraries in this study had Jurkat cell RNA spiked in. This CDR3 reads CASSPSVGAYEQYF. CDR3 bases: TGTGCCAGCAGTCCTTCGGTCGGAGCCTACGAGCAGTACTTC.